The TCR beta chain described here comes from a study of cytomegalovirus exposure and HLA in healthy donors. After removal of 4 bases from V and 3 bases from J, the junction contained 4 bases not matched to a gene. Per the germline V gene, CDR1 is SGHDT and CDR2 is YYEEEE. The length of the CDR3 is 13 residues. With 60 Vbeta and 13 Jbeta primers, the PCR was carried out. Libraries were prepared by immunoSEQ multiplex PCR; TCRdb keeps only in-frame clonotypes and omits some of them. Seen here are around 65,000 clones, roughly 75% observed once, and the top ten hold roughly 7.4%. The sequenced material came from PBMCs. This sequence joins TRBV5-6 and TRBJ2-7; TRBD2 matches 7 bases. The receptor was isolated from a woman younger than 45 in good health and CMV-seropositive. The CDR3 region has the DNA TGTGCCAGCAGCCCTCCTAGCGGCTACGAGCAGTACTTC. This gives the protein CASSPPSGYEQYF.